A selection of T cell receptor beta chains follows, all from one sample in a study of blood T cell repertoires in COVID-19. Repertoires were generated with immunoSEQ multiplex PCR, while TCRdb's copy carries only in-frame clones and drops some. The sample includes 95,000 to 100,000 clones, approximately 81% seen only once; the top ten take 1.5% to 2%. The sample taken for sequencing was peripheral blood. Receptors were obtained from an older woman with active or convalescent COVID-19. Both conserved end residues are part of each CDR3. D genes are given only for firm matches. Clone size, where shown, is once, few, many, or a class for clones that have expanded.

abundance: -
len: 13
d_gene: -
v_gene: TRBV24-1
j_gene: TRBJ1-1
CDR3nt: TGTGCCACCAGTGATTTCGGGAACACTGAAGCTTTCTTT
CDR3aa: CATSDFGNTEAFF

abundance: -
len: 15
d_gene: TRBD1
v_gene: TRBV4-1
j_gene: TRBJ1-6
CDR3nt: TGCGCCAGCAGCGAAACAGGGGGGAAGAATTCACCCCTCCACTTT
CDR3aa: CASSETGGKNSPLHF

abundance: -
len: 14
d_gene: -
v_gene: TRBV5-8
j_gene: TRBJ2-7
CDR3nt: TGTGCCAGCAGGTCCGGGACACTAAACTACGAGCAGTACTTC
CDR3aa: CASRSGTLNYEQYF

abundance: -
len: 16
d_gene: -
v_gene: TRBV6-1
j_gene: TRBJ2-3
CDR3nt: TGTGCCAGCAGTGAGGTTGCGGGAACTAGCACAGATACGCAGTATTTT
CDR3aa: CASSEVAGTSTDTQYF

abundance: -
len: 13
d_gene: TRBD1
v_gene: TRBV30
j_gene: TRBJ1-6
CDR3nt: TGTGCCTGGAGTGGGGACAGGGGATCACCCCTCCACTTT
CDR3aa: CAWSGDRGSPLHF

abundance: -
len: 15
d_gene: TRBD1
v_gene: TRBV3-1/TRBV3-2
j_gene: TRBJ1-1
CDR3nt: TGTGCCAGCAGCCCCATCGGGACAGGGGTTACTGAAGCTTTCTTT
CDR3aa: CASSPIGTGVTEAFF

abundance: once
len: 13
d_gene: -
v_gene: TRBV7-8
j_gene: TRBJ2-7
CDR3nt: TGTGCCAGCAGCCCCACAGCCTCCTACGAGCAGTACTTC
CDR3aa: CASSPTASYEQYF

abundance: -
len: 12
d_gene: -
v_gene: TRBV30
j_gene: TRBJ1-1
CDR3nt: TGTGCCTGGGGACGGTTTAACACTGAAGCTTTCTTT
CDR3aa: CAWGRFNTEAFF

abundance: once
len: 18
d_gene: -
v_gene: TRBV12-2
j_gene: TRBJ1-2
CDR3nt: TGTGCAAGTCGTATCCCCACCGGGGGACAGGGGATCTGCTATGGCTACACCTTC
CDR3aa: CASRIPTGGQGICYGYTF

abundance: -
len: 15
d_gene: TRBD2
v_gene: TRBV18
j_gene: TRBJ2-7
CDR3nt: TGTGCCAGCTCACCCGGACTAGCGGCCAACTACGAGCAGTACTTC
CDR3aa: CASSPGLAANYEQYF